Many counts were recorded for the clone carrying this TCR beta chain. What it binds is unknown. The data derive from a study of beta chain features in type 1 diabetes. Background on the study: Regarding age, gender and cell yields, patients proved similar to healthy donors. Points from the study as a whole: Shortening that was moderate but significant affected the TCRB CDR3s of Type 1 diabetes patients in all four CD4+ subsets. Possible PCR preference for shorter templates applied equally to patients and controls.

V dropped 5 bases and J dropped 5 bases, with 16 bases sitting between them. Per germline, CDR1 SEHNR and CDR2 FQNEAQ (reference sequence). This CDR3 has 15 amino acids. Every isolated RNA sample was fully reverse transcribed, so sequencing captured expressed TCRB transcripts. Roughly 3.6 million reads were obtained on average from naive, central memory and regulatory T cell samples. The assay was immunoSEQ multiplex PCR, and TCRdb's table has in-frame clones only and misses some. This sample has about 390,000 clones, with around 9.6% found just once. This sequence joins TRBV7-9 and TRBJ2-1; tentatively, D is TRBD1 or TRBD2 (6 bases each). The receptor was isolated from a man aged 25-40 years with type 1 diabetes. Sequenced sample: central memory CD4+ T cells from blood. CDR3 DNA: TGTGCCAGCAGCCCACGGGGGACAAGAGACAATGAGCAGTTCTTC. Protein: CASSPRGTRDNEQFF.